Below are 32 T cell receptor beta chains sequenced from a single sample in a study of graft-versus-host responses after intestinal transplantation. Method: immunoSEQ multiplex PCR; TCRdb's copy keeps in-frame clones and lacks some. The sample lists 80,000 to 95,000 clones; 85% to 95% were seen once. Their recognized antigens are unknown. This specimen was unstimulated CD8+ T cells sorted from spleen or lymph node cells, taken before intestinal transplant. These receptors came from a human donor who received an intestinal transplant.

V usage is TRBV6-1 and J usage is TRBJ2-1, with a possible D match to TRBD1 (6 bases). CDR1 is MNHNS, CDR2 SASEGT, per germline. The CDR3 sequence is 16 residues long. Trimming pared 0 bases from V and 3 bases from J, leaving 12 bases between. CDR3: CASSEAHRVSYNEQFF. In DNA, the CDR3 is TGTGCCAGCAGTGAAGCGCACAGGGTCAGCTACAATGAGCAGTTCTTC.

The rearrangement links TRBV11-3 to TRBJ2-5, with TRBD2 identical over 14 bases. The end of the DNA aligns better with TRBJ2-7, so the J call may be wrong. The CDR3 consists of 18 residues. Germline V CDR1 and CDR2: SGHNT, YENEEA. This chain's CDR3 is CASSPRTSGGFQQSEQYF. The CDR3 nucleotides are TGTGCCAGCAGCCCCCGGACTAGCGGGGGGTTCCAACAAAGCGAGCAGTACTTC.

The J gene is TRBJ1-2, the V gene TRBV6-6; D possibly corresponds to TRBD1 (5 bases). With 7 bases removed from V and 8 bases from J, the gap between germline ends came to 17 bases. Germline V gives CDR1 MNHNY, CDR2 SVGAGI (reference sequence). The CDR3 has 13 residues. DNA for the CDR3: TGTGCCAGCACCGAGACAGTTGCGGGGGGCTACACCTTC. Encoded protein: CASTETVAGGYTF.

The V and J genes are TRBV7-9 and TRBJ1-1; possible D gene TRBD1, 5 bases. V gave up 5 bases and J gave up 9 bases, with 22 bases separating them. CDR1 is SEHNR and CDR2 is FQNEAQ in the germline V gene (reference sequence). This CDR3 spans 15 amino acids. This CDR3 reads CASSPPGTGLTKAFF. The CDR3 DNA follows: TGTGCCAGCAGCCCCCCCGGAACAGGCCTTACTAAAGCTTTCTTT.

This chain connects TRBV6-5 to TRBJ1-4; 8 bases agree with TRBD1. V lost 0 bases and J lost 11; bases outside the gene matches: 11. CDR1 and CDR2 (germline): MNHEY, SVGAGI. CDR3 length: 16 residues. In nucleotides, the CDR3 is TGTGCCAGCAGTTACTCGAGAGGGCAGGGGGCGAGGAAACTGTTTTTT. Amino acids: CASSYSRGQGARKLFF.

V usage is TRBV27 and J usage is TRBJ2-3; a weak D match, TRBD2 (6 bases). The V and J ends lost 6 bases and 10 bases respectively, with 20 bases between them. The CDR3 is made up of 14 amino acids. CDR1 is MNHEY and CDR2 is SMNVEV in the germline V gene (reference sequence). The CDR3 sequence: CASRPGGEPGSQYF. Written as DNA, the CDR3 is TGTGCCAGCAGACCAGGCGGGGAACCAGGGTCGCAGTATTTT.

V and J are TRBV9 and TRBJ2-1; 10 nucleotides agree with TRBD2. The V and J ends lost 0 bases and 8 bases, in that order; junction bases with no gene match: 5. Germline CDR1 SGDLS, CDR2 YYNGEE. CDR3 size: 15 residues. Here the CDR3 DNA reads TGTGCCAGCAGCGTAGAAAGCGGGGGGGTACATGAGCAGTTCTTC. Translation gives CASSVESGGVHEQFF.

This rearrangement joins TRBV7-9 to TRBJ1-1, with D uncertain. CDR1 is SEHNR, CDR2 FQNEAQ, per germline (reference sequence). V was pared by 5 bases and J by 0 bases, with 10 bases between. This CDR3 is built from 14 residues. CDR3 coding DNA: TGTGCCAGCAGCGTAGACACAGTGAACACTGAAGCTTTCTTT. This translates into CASSVDTVNTEAFF.

The V gene is TRBV4-3, the J gene TRBJ2-1; TRBD2 agrees at 10 bases. Germline assignment: CDR1 LGHNA and CDR2 YSLEER. The J segment lost 7 bases and the V segment lost 4 bases, leaving 10 bases of the junction unmatched. The CDR3 loop spans 16 amino acids. The CDR3 DNA is TGCGCCAGCAGCCTGTCTAGCGGGGGCCTCGGGAATGAGCAGTTCTTC. Translation gives CASSLSSGGLGNEQFF.

This clone came up once. The chain joins TRBV7-8 to TRBJ2-7; no clear D gene. CDR1 is SGHVS and CDR2 is FQNEAQ in the germline V gene. This CDR3 contains 15 residues. Trimming cost V 5 bases and J 1 base, with 15 bases left between them. The CDR3 nucleotides read TGTGCCAGCAGCCCGGTAGTATCCTTATCCTACGAGCAGTACTTC. It codes for CASSPVVSLSYEQYF.

The CDR3 nucleotides are TGTGCCTGGAGCACGGGGACTGAAGCTTTCTTT. Translated, it gives CAWSTGTEAFF. The chain combines TRBV30 with TRBJ1-1; D is undetermined. This CDR3 is 11 amino acids long. V lost 3 bases, J lost 5 bases, and 7 bases lay in between. Germline CDR1 is GTSNPN and CDR2 is SVGIG (reference sequence).

This chain links TRBV2 with TRBJ1-2; 8 positions match TRBD1. The CDR3 length is 16 residues. V gave up 3 bases and J gave up 8 bases; unmatched junction bases: 14. The germline V gene has CDR1 SNHLY and CDR2 FYNNEI. The CDR3, as DNA: TGTGCCAGCAGTGAGCTGACCCTCAGGGGGCGGTACGGCTACACCTTC. It translates to CASSELTLRGRYGYTF. Full variable domain (missing parts from reference TRBV2 and TRBJ1-2): EPEVTQTPSHQVTQMGQEVILRCVPISNHLYFYWYRQILGQKVEFLVSFYNNEISEKSEIFDDQFSVERPDGSNFTLKIRSTKLEDSAMYFCASSELTLRGRYGYTFGSGTRLTVV.

Notes on this clone: A read error may account for a junction end that differs from germline. The same CDR3 arises from other DNA sequences in this sample as well. V usage is TRBV15 and J usage is TRBJ2-7; 7 bases map to TRBD1. The CDR3 has 15 residues. Per germline, CDR1 LNHNV and CDR2 YYDKDF (reference sequence). In DNA, the CDR3 is TGTGCCACCAGCAGATACCGGGACAGTGTCTACGAGCAATACTTC. Its translation: CATSRYRDSVYEQYF. The whole variable domain, filled in from reference TRBV15 and TRBJ2-7, reads DAMVIQNPRYQVTQFGKPVTLSCSQTLNHNVMYWYQQKSSQAPKLLFHYYDKDFNNEADTPDNFQSRRPNTSFCFLDIRSPGLGDTAMYLCATSRYRDSVYEQYFGPGTRLTVT.

The gene calls are TRBV7-8 and TRBJ2-1, with D perhaps matching TRBD1 (6 bases). Germline V CDR1 and CDR2: SGHVS, FQNEAQ. Trimming stripped 4 bases from V and 3 bases from J, with 16 bases between. The CDR3 spans 16 residues. CDR3 residues: CASSSTGAGDYNEQFF. CDR3 nucleotide sequence: TGTGCCAGCAGCTCTACCGGGGCAGGGGACTACAATGAGCAGTTCTTC.

The rearrangement links TRBV5-4 to TRBJ2-2; possibly TRBD2 for D (6 bases). CDR1 and CDR2 (germline): SGHNT, YYREEE (reference sequence). Trimming pared 0 bases from V and 2 bases from J, leaving 8 bases between. This CDR3 has 15 residues. The CDR3 DNA is TGTGCCAGCAGCTTGGGAGGGACTAACACCGGGGAGCTGTTTTTT. It is translated as CASSLGGTNTGELFF. Variable domain in full (rest from reference TRBV5-4 and TRBJ2-2): ETGVTQSPTHLIKTRGQQVTLRCSSQSGHNTVSWYQQALGQGPQFIFQYYREEENGRGNFPPRFSGLQFPNYSSELNVNALELDDSALYLCASSLGGTNTGELFFGEGSRLTVL.

The rearrangement links TRBV7-9 to TRBJ2-5, with 16 bases fitting TRBD2. V lost 5 bases, J lost 0 bases, and 3 bases stayed unmatched. The CDR3 loop spans 17 amino acids. Germline lookup yields CDR1 SEHNR and CDR2 FQNEAQ (reference sequence). The CDR3 sequence: CASSRGTSGGDQETQYF. In nucleotides, the CDR3 is TGTGCCAGCAGCCGCGGGACTAGCGGGGGGGACCAAGAGACCCAGTACTTC.

The chain combines TRBV7-7 with TRBJ2-2; 15 bases are a match to TRBD2. The CDR3 length is 20 residues. V dropped 1 base and J dropped 7; count of bases not matched to a gene: 13. Germline values: CDR1 SSHAT, CDR2 FNYEAQ (reference sequence). The CDR3 protein is CASSLGPPGLAGGPIGELFF. The CDR3 nucleotides read TGTGCCAGCAGCTTAGGCCCCCCCGGACTAGCGGGGGGGCCCATCGGGGAGCTGTTTTTT. The entire variable domain, with the rest obtained from reference TRBV7-7 and TRBJ2-2, is as follows: GAGVSQSPRYKVTKRGQDVTLRCDPISSHATLYWYQQALGQGPEFLTYFNYEAQPDKSGLPSDRFSAERPEGSISTLTIQRTEQRDSAMYRCASSLGPPGLAGGPIGELFFGEGSRLTVL.

This clone was seen only once. This sequence joins TRBV19 and TRBJ2-7; the match to TRBD2 covers 12 bases. This CDR3 is 14 amino acids long. CDR1 and CDR2 from the germline V gene are LNHDA and SQIVND (reference sequence). The V gene end was trimmed by 5 bases and the J gene end by 4 bases; junction bases not matched to a gene: 3. The CDR3 spells CASSWTSGAYEQYF. The DNA for the CDR3 is TGTGCCAGTAGTTGGACTAGCGGGGCGTACGAGCAGTACTTC.

This clone is a singleton in its sample. The V and J genes are TRBV12-5 and TRBJ2-7; 8 positions match TRBD1. Germline V gene sequence: CDR1 LGHNT, CDR2 FRNRAP. V lost 1 base, J lost 7 bases, and 0 bases stayed unmatched. There are 12 residues in the CDR3. The CDR3 reads CASGLGTGEQYF. As DNA, the CDR3 is TGTGCTAGTGGTTTGGGGACAGGGGAGCAGTACTTC.

This clone was seen a few times. The V and J genes are TRBV2 and TRBJ1-1; perhaps TRBD1 as D (6 bases). The length of the CDR3 is 12 residues. The germline V gene encodes CDR1 SNHLY and CDR2 FYNNEI. Trimming shortened V by 4 bases and J by 7 bases, and 10 bases separated the two germline ends. The CDR3 nucleotides are TGTGCCAGCAGTGGGACAGAGAGTGAAGCTTTCTTT. Its protein product is CASSGTESEAFF.

This chain joins TRBV27 and TRBJ1-1; D is undetermined. Per germline, CDR1 MNHEY and CDR2 SMNVEV (reference sequence). V lost 5 bases and J 5 bases, leaving 12 bases between the germline ends. This CDR3 has 13 amino acids. In nucleotides, the CDR3 is TGTGCCAGCAGTCCTCCCCGAGTGACTGAAGCTTTCTTT. Its protein is CASSPPRVTEAFF.

The chain uses TRBV27 and TRBJ1-4; 8 positions agree with TRBD1. Germline V gene sequence: CDR1 MNHEY, CDR2 SMNVEV (reference sequence). V trimming: 6 bases; J trimming: 4 bases; junction bases outside the gene matches: 7. The CDR3 length is 15 residues. Here the CDR3 reads CASSEGQVLNEKLFF. CDR3 sequence (DNA): TGTGCCAGCAGCGAGGGACAGGTTCTTAATGAAAAACTGTTTTTT. Combining the CDR3 with reference TRBV27 and TRBJ1-4 gives the whole variable domain EAQVTQNPRYLITVTGKKLTVTCSQNMNHEYMSWYRQDPGLGLRQIYYSMNVEVTDKGDVPEGYKVSRKEKRNFPLILESPSPNQTSLYFCASSEGQVLNEKLFFGSGTQLSVL.

CDR3 sequence reads: CAWRDTGGYNEQFF. The CDR3 DNA reads TGTGCCTGGAGAGATACAGGGGGTTACAATGAGCAGTTCTTC. J is TRBJ2-1 and V is TRBV30, with 8 bases that match TRBD1. This CDR3 has 14 residues. In germline, CDR1 is GTSNPN, CDR2 SVGIG (reference sequence). The ends lost 3 bases at V and 4 bases at J; junction bases unmatched: 5.

The chain is built from TRBV5-1 and TRBJ1-2; 7 bases are shared with TRBD1. This CDR3 is 16 amino acids long. Losses at the gene ends were 4 bases for V and 1 base for J; bases not matched to a gene: 10. Germline V lookup: CDR1 SGHRS, CDR2 YFSETQ. The CDR3 DNA follows: TGCGCCAGCAGCCCCGGGGGGGACAGCCTTAACTATGGCTACACCTTC. Its translation: CASSPGGDSLNYGYTF.

This sequence joins TRBV25-1 and TRBJ1-1, with D perhaps TRBD1 (6 bases). Trimming took 5 bases from V and 0 from J, leaving 10 bases between them. This CDR3 spans 14 amino acids. Germline V gene lookup returns CDR1 MGHDK and CDR2 SYGVNS. This chain's CDR3 is CASSPGEMNTEAFF. The CDR3 coding sequence is TGTGCCAGCAGTCCAGGGGAGATGAACACTGAAGCTTTCTTT.

This sequence joins TRBV6-5 and TRBJ1-5; D gene uncertain. Germline V gene sequence: CDR1 MNHEY, CDR2 SVGAGI. Trimming removed 7 bases at V and 2 bases at J, with 15 bases between. CDR3 length: 15 residues. This CDR3 reads CASTNLGVGNQPQHF. The CDR3 region has the DNA TGTGCCAGCACAAACCTCGGGGTTGGCAATCAGCCCCAGCATTTT.

The CDR3 region has the DNA TGTGCCAGCAGCTGGGAGACAGGGCAAGAGACCCAGTACTTC. Its translation is CASSWETGQETQYF. The V gene is TRBV5-8, the J gene TRBJ2-5, with 7 bases matching TRBD1. This CDR3 has 14 residues. V was pared by 3 bases and J by 2 bases, with 4 bases of the junction left unmatched. Germline CDR1 and CDR2: SGHTS and YDEGEE.

The rearrangement links TRBV6-6 to TRBJ2-1; 8 positions agree with TRBD2. V trimming: 5 bases; J trimming: 10 bases; junction bases outside the gene matches: 13. This CDR3 is 15 amino acids long. CDR1 is MNHNY, CDR2 SVGAGI, per germline (reference sequence). The CDR3 spells CASSPTSGPLREQFF. Here the CDR3 DNA reads TGTGCCAGCAGTCCTACTAGCGGCCCCTTGAGAGAGCAGTTCTTC.

V gene TRBV10-1 combines with J gene TRBJ2-3; TRBD1 matches 8 bases. Germline CDR1 reads WNHNN; CDR2 reads SYGVQD (reference sequence). V trimming: 3 bases; J trimming: 2 bases; junction bases outside the gene matches: 13. This CDR3 region has 18 residues. The CDR3 protein is CASSDRELGTGYTDTQYF. The CDR3 DNA follows: TGCGCCAGCAGTGATCGTGAATTGGGGACAGGTTACACAGATACGCAGTATTTT.

This chain connects TRBV11-2 to TRBJ2-7, with a weak D call TRBD2 (5 bases). The CDR3 consists of 13 residues. Germline CDR1 and CDR2: SGHAT and FQNNGV. V lost 2 bases, J lost 3 bases, and 8 bases lay in between. The DNA of the CDR3 is TGTGCCAGCAGCTTAACGGGAATCTACGAGCAGTACTTC. Its protein product is CASSLTGIYEQYF.

The chain combines TRBV2 with TRBJ1-1, with D perhaps TRBD1 (6 bases). V was cut by 6 bases and J by 5 bases, with 16 bases left in between. Germline CDR1 is SNHLY and CDR2 is FYNNEI. The CDR3 is made up of 14 amino acids. CDR3 residues: CASRETGMGTEAFF. In nucleotides, the CDR3 is TGTGCCAGCAGGGAAACAGGGATGGGGACTGAAGCTTTCTTT.

V is TRBV11-2 and J is TRBJ1-2; no definite D call. CDR3 length: 17 amino acids. In germline, CDR1 is SGHAT, CDR2 FQNNGV. Trimming shortened V by 1 base and J by 3 bases, and 18 bases separated the two germline ends. The CDR3 loop is CASSLGADKPVDYGYTF. CDR3 bases: TGTGCCAGCAGCTTAGGGGCAGACAAACCGGTGGACTATGGCTACACCTTC.